This T cell receptor beta chain was captured by sequencing in a study of technical replicates of blood from a handful of donors. Per germline, CDR1 LNHDA and CDR2 SQIVND (reference sequence). The V and J ends lost 5 bases and 1 base respectively, with 11 bases between them. CDR3 length: 14 amino acids. The assay was immunoSEQ multiplex PCR, and TCRdb's table has in-frame clones only and misses some. Found here are about 64,000 clones, 70% to 90% of them singletons; the top ten hold about 4.9%. Input material: PBMCs. V is TRBV19 and J is TRBJ1-1, with a weak D call TRBD1 (6 bases). This sequence originates from a human donor in good health. Some clones in this sample may be carry-over from other donors' samples. As DNA, the CDR3 is TGTGCCAGTAGTCCCACGACAGGGAACACTGAAGCTTTCTTT. This codes for CASSPTTGNTEAFF.